The rows below give T cell receptor beta chains drawn from one sample of a study of cytomegalovirus exposure and HLA in healthy donors. Here immunoSEQ multiplex PCR was the method, and the copy in TCRdb shows in-frame clones only, minus some. Altogether 150,000 to 200,000 clones are present, almost 80% being singletons, with the ten largest covering over 13%. Sequenced material: PBMCs. The receptors stem from a man aged 50 to 60 in good health and CMV-seropositive. Each CDR3 is given with its conserved first and last residue. The D gene is left open where the match is weak. Expanded clones are given a class, and other clones once, few, many or no size at all.

v_call	d_call	j_call	clone_size	cdr3_aa	cdr3_nt
TRBV27	TRBD1	TRBJ1-2	.	CASSGNLGTGEYGYTF	TGTGCCAGCAGTGGAAACTTAGGGACAGGGGAATATGGCTACACCTTC
TRBV6-1	TRBD1	TRBJ1-5	.	CASSDRDRGPRGQPQHF	TGTGCCAGCAGTGACCGAGACAGGGGGCCCAGAGGTCAGCCCCAGCATTTT
TRBV4-2	TRBD2	TRBJ2-7	.	CASSQDWSGGVSYEQYF	TGTGCCAGCAGCCAAGATTGGTCGGGAGGCGTCTCCTACGAGCAGTACTTC
TRBV6-1	.	TRBJ1-6	.	CASSVAGNQDSPLHF	TGTGCCAGCAGTGTGGCAGGGAATCAGGATTCACCCCTCCACTTT
TRBV19	TRBD1	TRBJ1-1	.	CASSVDRGRNTEAFF	TGTGCCAGTAGTGTGGACAGGGGGCGAAACACTGAAGCTTTCTTT
TRBV6-6	.	TRBJ2-3	.	CASRPVGTPNTDTQYF	TGTGCCAGCAGACCCGTCGGGACACCGAACACAGATACGCAGTATTTT
TRBV11-2	.	TRBJ1-2	.	CASSFPGNYGYTF	TGTGCCAGCAGCTTCCCAGGGAACTATGGCTACACCTTC
TRBV30	TRBD1	TRBJ1-2	.	CAWSAGTGVFGYTF	TGTGCCTGGAGTGCTGGGACAGGGGTTTTCGGCTACACCTTC
TRBV27	.	TRBJ2-2	.	CASSLVRGELFF	TGTGCCAGCAGTCTCGTACGGGGGGAGCTGTTTTTT
TRBV14	.	TRBJ1-1	once	CASSQLEPNTEAFF	TGTGCCAGCAGCCAACTTGAGCCGAACACTGAAGCTTTCTTT
TRBV6-5	.	TRBJ1-1	.	CASGGLVNTEAFF	TGTGCCAGCGGGGGCCTAGTGAACACTGAAGCTTTCTTT
TRBV10-3	.	TRBJ2-1	.	CAISVQDEQFF	TGTGCCATCAGCGTACAGGATGAGCAGTTCTTC
TRBV5-4	.	TRBJ2-5	.	CASSLFGGQETQYF	TGTGCCAGCAGCTTGTTCGGGGGCCAAGAGACCCAGTACTTC
TRBV6-5	.	TRBJ1-5	.	CASSYSTPSSNQPQHF	TGTGCCAGCAGTTACTCGACGCCTAGTAGCAATCAGCCCCAGCATTTT
TRBV5-1	TRBD2	TRBJ2-3	.	CASYSGTRGLQDTQYF	TGCGCCAGCTACTCCGGGACTAGGGGACTACAAGATACGCAGTATTTT
TRBV6-5	.	TRBJ1-2	.	CASSYILGTSRGYTF	TGTGCCAGCAGTTATATACTTGGGACATCGCGTGGCTACACCTTC
TRBV9	.	TRBJ1-1	.	CASSRNRWRTEAFF	TGTGCCAGCAGCCGAAACCGGTGGAGGACTGAAGCTTTCTTT
TRBV5-6	.	TRBJ2-7	.	CASSEQGGEQYF	TGTGCCAGCAGCGAACAGGGTGGCGAGCAGTACTTC
TRBV7-9	.	TRBJ1-4	once	CSSSLDSEKLFF	TGTTCCAGCAGCCTGGACAGCGAAAAACTGTTTTTT
TRBV9	.	TRBJ1-1	.	CASTRTPQGTEAFF	TGTGCCAGCACCCGGACCCCACAGGGCACTGAAGCTTTCTTT
TRBV29-1	TRBD1	TRBJ2-7	once	CSTGDRPFSNEQYF	TGCAGCACAGGGGACAGGCCATTTTCGAACGAGCAGTACTTC
TRBV5-4	TRBD1	TRBJ2-3	.	CASSWDRGRDADTQYF	TGTGCCAGCAGCTGGGACAGGGGGCGCGACGCAGATACGCAGTATTTT
TRBV4-3	.	TRBJ1-5	few	CASSPGYQDNQPQHF	TGCGCCAGCAGCCCGGGGTACCAAGACAATCAGCCCCAGCATTTT
TRBV28	TRBD1	TRBJ2-5	.	CASSPADRGVKETQYF	TGTGCCAGCAGTCCGGCGGACAGGGGAGTAAAAGAGACCCAGTACTTC
TRBV2	TRBD1	TRBJ2-1	.	CASSPDRGKFF	TGTGCCAGCAGTCCCGACAGGGGGAAGTTCTTC
TRBV6-5	TRBD2	TRBJ2-1	.	CASLAGGAYNEQFF	TGTGCCAGTTTAGCGGGGGGGGCCTACAATGAGCAGTTCTTC
TRBV7-8	TRBD1	TRBJ2-4	.	CASSLGQGTKNIQYF	TGTGCCAGCAGCTTAGGACAGGGGACCAAAAACATTCAGTACTTC
TRBV19	TRBD1	TRBJ2-1	.	CASRGQGPNNEQFF	TGTGCCAGTAGAGGACAGGGGCCTAACAATGAGCAGTTCTTC
TRBV4-1	.	TRBJ2-3	.	CASSQVRHQLADTQYF	TGCGCCAGCAGCCAAGTCCGACACCAACTCGCAGATACGCAGTATTTT
TRBV9	TRBD2	TRBJ2-1	.	CASSVSSGGSSYNEQFF	TGTGCCAGCAGCGTTAGTTCGGGCGGGAGCTCCTACAATGAGCAGTTCTTC
TRBV10-3	.	TRBJ1-5	.	CAIRQNSNQPQHF	TGTGCCATCCGACAGAATAGCAATCAGCCCCAGCATTTT
TRBV7-9	.	TRBJ2-3	.	CASSLVSQGLTDTQYF	TGTGCCAGCAGCTTAGTTTCGCAGGGCCTCACAGATACGCAGTATTTT
TRBV9	.	TRBJ1-2	.	CASSPGNYGYTF	TGTGCCAGCAGCCCGGGTAACTATGGCTACACCTTC
TRBV5-1	.	TRBJ1-4	few	CASNREGLNEKLFF	TGCGCCAGCAACCGAGAGGGACTCAATGAAAAACTGTTTTTT
TRBV10-1	TRBD1	TRBJ2-2	.	CASSDRGHGELFF	TGCGCCAGCAGCGACAGGGGGCACGGGGAGCTGTTTTTT
TRBV7-8	.	TRBJ1-6	.	CASSRLDSYNSPLHF	TGTGCCAGCAGCCGACTAGACAGTTATAATTCACCCCTCCACTTT
TRBV5-4	.	TRBJ1-2	once	CASSPWGLGNSRDYTF	TGTGCCAGCAGCCCCTGGGGTTTGGGGAACAGTCGGGACTACACCTTC